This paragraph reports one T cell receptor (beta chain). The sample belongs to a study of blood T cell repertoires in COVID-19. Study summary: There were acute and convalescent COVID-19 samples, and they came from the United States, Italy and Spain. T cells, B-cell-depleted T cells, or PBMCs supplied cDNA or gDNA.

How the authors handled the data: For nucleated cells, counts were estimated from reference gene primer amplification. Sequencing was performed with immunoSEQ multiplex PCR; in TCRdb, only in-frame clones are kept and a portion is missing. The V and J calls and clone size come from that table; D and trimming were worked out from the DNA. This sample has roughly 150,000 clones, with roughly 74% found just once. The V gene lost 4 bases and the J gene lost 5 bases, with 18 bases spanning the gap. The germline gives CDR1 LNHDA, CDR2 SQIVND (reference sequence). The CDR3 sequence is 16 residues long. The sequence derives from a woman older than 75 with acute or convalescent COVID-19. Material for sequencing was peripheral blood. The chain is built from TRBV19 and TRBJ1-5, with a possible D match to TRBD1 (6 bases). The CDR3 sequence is CASSSKNRVVDQPQHF. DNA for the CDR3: TGTGCCAGTAGTAGCAAAAACAGGGTAGTGGATCAGCCCCAGCATTTT.